The 14 T cell receptor beta chains below were found in one sample sequenced in a study of blood T cell repertoires in COVID-19. Some clones are missing from TCRdb's copy, which holds only in-frame ones; the method was immunoSEQ multiplex PCR. The table lists roughly 230,000 clones, around four fifths of them singletons. The sample comprised peripheral blood. The receptors were sampled from a woman aged 55 to 70 with active or convalescent COVID-19.

This chain connects TRBV15 to TRBJ1-1; no definite D call. CDR1 and CDR2 from the germline V gene are LNHNV and YYDKDF (reference sequence). V lost 1 base, J lost 4 bases, and 22 bases lay in between. The CDR3 length is 18 residues. This chain's CDR3 is CATSRGLLDRTRGTEAFF. In DNA, the CDR3 is TGTGCCACCAGCAGAGGCCTCCTAGATCGCACACGGGGCACTGAAGCTTTCTTT. The complete variable domain, with remaining parts taken from reference TRBV15 and TRBJ1-1, reads DAMVIQNPRYQVTQFGKPVTLSCSQTLNHNVMYWYQQKSSQAPKLLFHYYDKDFNNEADTPDNFQSRRPNTSFCFLDIRSPGLGDTAMYLCATSRGLLDRTRGTEAFFGQGTRLTVV.

This clone was seen more than once but under ten times. The chain recombines TRBV13 with TRBJ2-1; D gene ambiguous. V lost 1 base, J lost 4 bases, and 5 bases lay in between. The CDR3 is 13 amino acids. Germline assignment: CDR1 PRHDT and CDR2 FYEKMQ (reference sequence). CDR3 residues: CASSLVLYNEQFF. CDR3 coding DNA: TGTGCCAGCAGCTTAGTACTGTACAATGAGCAGTTCTTC.

This chain uses TRBV2 with TRBJ2-7; TRBD2 agrees at 7 bases. Germline-derived CDR1 and CDR2 are SNHLY and FYNNEI. The CDR3 spans 12 residues. V trimming: 8 bases; J trimming: 6 bases; junction bases outside the gene matches: 7. As DNA, the CDR3 is TGTGCCAGCCTCGGCGGGAGTTTCGAGCAGTACTTC. Protein sequence: CASLGGSFEQYF. Full variable domain (outside the CDR3, taken from reference TRBV2 and TRBJ2-7): EPEVTQTPSHQVTQMGQEVILRCVPISNHLYFYWYRQILGQKVEFLVSFYNNEISEKSEIFDDQFSVERPDGSNFTLKIRSTKLEDSAMYFCASLGGSFEQYFGPGTRLTVT.

The chain uses TRBV18 and TRBJ2-5; TRBD2 aligns across 10 bases. Germline V gene data show CDR1 as KGHSH and CDR2 as LQKENI. The CDR3 totals 14 residues. The V gene end was trimmed by 6 bases and the J gene end by 5 bases; junction bases not matched to a gene: 6. CDR3 DNA: TGTGCCAGCTCTCTAGCGGGGGACAGGGAGACCCAGTACTTC. It yields the protein CASSLAGDRETQYF.

The chain couples TRBV6-5 to TRBJ2-1; no reliable D call. Germline loops: CDR1 MNHEY, CDR2 SVGAGI. Trimming took off 6 bases at V and 6 bases at J, with 15 bases between the two ends. The CDR3 is 14 residues long. The CDR3 is CASRTEFNRNEQFF. CDR3 sequence (DNA): TGTGCCAGCAGGACGGAGTTTAACCGCAATGAGCAGTTCTTC.

As DNA, the CDR3 is TGTGCCAGCAGTGACTCCCAGAACACCGGGGAGCTGTTTTTT. Translation: CASSDSQNTGELFF. The rearrangement joins TRBV6-4 to TRBJ2-2; D gene unclear. The V gene's germline CDR1 is MRHNA and CDR2 SNTAGT. Trimming pared 0 bases from V and 1 base from J, leaving 3 bases between. This CDR3 is built from 14 residues.

In nucleotides, the CDR3 is TGTGCCAGCAGTCTTGGACAGGTGGTAGTACCGAACACTGAAGCTTTCTTT. Its protein is CASSLGQVVVPNTEAFF. The genes are TRBV3-1 (or the pseudogene TRBV3-2) and TRBJ1-1; the match to TRBD1 covers 7 bases. With V trimmed by 6 bases and J by 1 base, 14 bases remained unmatched. The CDR3 length is 17 residues. Germline lookup yields CDR1 LGHDT and CDR2 YNNKEL (reference sequence).

The chain is built from TRBV6-1 and TRBJ1-3; D unclear. Trimming took off 4 bases at V and 0 bases at J, with 13 bases between the two ends. Germline CDR1 is MNHNS and CDR2 is SASEGT. The CDR3 has 16 residues. The CDR3 loop is CASSVGQPVSGNTIYF. The CDR3 DNA reads TGTGCCAGCAGTGTTGGGCAACCAGTCTCTGGAAACACCATATATTTT.

The chain uses TRBV10-2 and TRBJ1-2, with 11 bases identical to TRBD1. J gave up 8 bases and V 2 bases, and 4 bases lay outside the gene matches. This CDR3 contains 14 residues. The germline gives CDR1 WSHSY, CDR2 SAAADI. The CDR3 bases are TGCGCCAGCAGTGAGGCGGGACAGGGGGGAGGCTACACCTTC. Translation: CASSEAGQGGGYTF.

This chain connects TRBV11-1 to TRBJ1-1, with D maybe TRBD1 (5 bases). The CDR3 covers 14 residues. Trimming left V 2 bases short and J 3 bases short, with 10 bases between. Germline assignment: CDR1 SGHAT and CDR2 FQDESV (reference sequence). The CDR3 DNA sequence: TGTGCCAGCAGCTTATCAGGGTTTCACACTGAAGCTTTCTTT. Translating it yields CASSLSGFHTEAFF.

CDR3 sequence (DNA): TGTGCCAGCAGCTTAGTGGGGGACAGCTCCTACGAGCAGTACGTC. This encodes CASSLVGDSSYEQYV. The V and J genes are TRBV7-2 and TRBJ2-7; 7 bases match TRBD1. The CDR3 contains 15 residues. V trimming: 1 base; J trimming: 0 bases; junction bases outside the gene matches: 3. CDR1 and CDR2 from the germline V gene are SGHTA and FQGNSA.

The chain uses TRBV19 and TRBJ2-1; 9 nucleotides align to TRBD2. V was clipped by 5 bases and J by 5 bases; unmatched bases: 7. There are 15 residues in the CDR3. CDR1 and CDR2 from the germline V gene are LNHDA and SQIVND (reference sequence). The CDR3 bases are TGTGCCAGTAGTGTTTTAGCGGGGGCACACAATGAGCAGTTCTTC. This sequence encodes CASSVLAGAHNEQFF. The full variable domain, in which reference TRBV19 and TRBJ2-1 provide the parts outside the CDR3, is DGGITQSPKYLFRKEGQNVTLSCEQNLNHDAMYWYRQDPGQGLRLIYYSQIVNDFQKGDIAEGYSVSREKKESFPLTVTSAQKNPTAFYLCASSVLAGAHNEQFFGPGTRLTVL.

This clone was observed once. J is TRBJ2-1 and V is TRBV19; 9 nucleotides match TRBD2. The CDR3 extends over 17 amino acids. The V gene's germline CDR1 is LNHDA and CDR2 SQIVND (reference sequence). Trimming at V came to 1 base and at J to 5 bases, leaving 9 bases not matched to a gene. Here the CDR3 DNA reads TGTGCCAGTAGTATAGTGGGCGGGAGGGCCCGGAACAATGAGCAGTTCTTC. Its translation is CASSIVGGRARNNEQFF.

The V gene is TRBV7-8, the J gene TRBJ1-6; 10 nucleotides align to TRBD1. Germline CDR1 reads SGHVS; CDR2 reads FQNEAQ. Trimming at V came to 1 base and at J to 7 bases, leaving 10 bases not matched to a gene. The CDR3 totals 18 residues. The CDR3 coding sequence is TGTGCCAGCAGCTTAGTATGGAACAAGGGACAGGGGAATTCACCCCTCCACTTT. Encoded protein: CASSLVWNKGQGNSPLHF.